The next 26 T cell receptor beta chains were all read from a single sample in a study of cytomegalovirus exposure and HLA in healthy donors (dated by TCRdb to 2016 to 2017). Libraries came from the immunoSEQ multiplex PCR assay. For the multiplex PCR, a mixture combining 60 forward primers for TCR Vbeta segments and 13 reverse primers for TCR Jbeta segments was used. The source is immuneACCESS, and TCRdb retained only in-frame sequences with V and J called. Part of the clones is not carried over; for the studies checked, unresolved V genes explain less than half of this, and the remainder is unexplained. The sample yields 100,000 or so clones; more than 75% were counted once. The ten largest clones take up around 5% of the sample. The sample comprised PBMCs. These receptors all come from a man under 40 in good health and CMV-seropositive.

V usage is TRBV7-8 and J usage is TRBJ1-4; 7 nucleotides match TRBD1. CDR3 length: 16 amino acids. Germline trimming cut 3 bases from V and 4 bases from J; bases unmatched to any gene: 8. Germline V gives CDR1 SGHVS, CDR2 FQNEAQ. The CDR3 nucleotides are TGTGCCAGCAGCTTTAACTCCGGGACAGTTAATGAAAAACTGTTTTTT. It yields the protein CASSFNSGTVNEKLFF. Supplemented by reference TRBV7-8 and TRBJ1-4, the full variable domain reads GAGVSQSPRYKVAKRGQDVALRCDPISGHVSLFWYQQALGQGPEFLTYFQNEAQLDKSGLPSDRFFAERPEGSVSTLKIQRTQQEDSAVYLCASSFNSGTVNEKLFFGSGTQLSVL.

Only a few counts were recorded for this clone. CDR3 nucleotides: TGTGCCAGCAGGGGCGGGACAGACTATGGCTACACCTTC. It translates to CASRGGTDYGYTF. This chain links TRBV6-5 with TRBJ1-2; 7 bases map to TRBD1. The CDR3 runs 13 residues. From germline, CDR1 is MNHEY and CDR2 SVGAGI. J was trimmed by 3 bases and V by 6 bases; bases with no gene match: 4.

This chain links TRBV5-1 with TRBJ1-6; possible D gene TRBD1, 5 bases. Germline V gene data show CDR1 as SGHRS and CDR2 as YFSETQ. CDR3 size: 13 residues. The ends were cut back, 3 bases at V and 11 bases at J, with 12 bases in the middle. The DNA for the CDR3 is TGCGCCAGCAGCTCCGGAGGGGCTGCACCCCTCCACTTT. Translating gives CASSSGGAAPLHF.

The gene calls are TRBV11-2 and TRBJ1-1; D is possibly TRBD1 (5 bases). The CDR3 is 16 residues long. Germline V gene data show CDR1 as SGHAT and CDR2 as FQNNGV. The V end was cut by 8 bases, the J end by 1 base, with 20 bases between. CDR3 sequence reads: CASFQAGQERNTEAFF. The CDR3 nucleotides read TGTGCCAGCTTTCAGGCGGGGCAGGAGCGGAACACTGAAGCTTTCTTT.

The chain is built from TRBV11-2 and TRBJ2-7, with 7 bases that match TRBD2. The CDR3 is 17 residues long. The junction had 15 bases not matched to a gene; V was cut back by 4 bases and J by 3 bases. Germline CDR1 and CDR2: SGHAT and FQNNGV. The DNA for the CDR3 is TGTGCCAGCAGCTCCCGTGGCGGGAGAAGTGGGGGCTACGAGCAGTACTTC. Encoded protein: CASSSRGGRSGGYEQYF.

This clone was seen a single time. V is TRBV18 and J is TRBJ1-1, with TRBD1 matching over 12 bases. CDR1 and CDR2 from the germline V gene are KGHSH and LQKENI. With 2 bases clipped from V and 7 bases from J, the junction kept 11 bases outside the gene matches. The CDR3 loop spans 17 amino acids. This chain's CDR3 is CASSPYGTGGVKGEAFF. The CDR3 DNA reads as TGTGCCAGCTCACCATACGGGACAGGGGGCGTGAAGGGTGAAGCTTTCTTT. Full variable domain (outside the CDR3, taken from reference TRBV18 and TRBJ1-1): NAGVMQNPRHLVRRRGQEARLRCSPMKGHSHVYWYRQLPEEGLKFMVYLQKENIIDESGMPKERFSAEFPKEGPSILRIQQVVRGDSAAYFCASSPYGTGGVKGEAFFGQGTRLTVV.

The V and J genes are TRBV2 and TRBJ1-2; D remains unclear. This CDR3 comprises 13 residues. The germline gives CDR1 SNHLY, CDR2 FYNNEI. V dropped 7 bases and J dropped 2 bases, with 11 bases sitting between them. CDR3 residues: CASTRRRNYGYTF. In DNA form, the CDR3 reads TGTGCCAGCACGAGGCGGCGGAACTATGGCTACACCTTC.

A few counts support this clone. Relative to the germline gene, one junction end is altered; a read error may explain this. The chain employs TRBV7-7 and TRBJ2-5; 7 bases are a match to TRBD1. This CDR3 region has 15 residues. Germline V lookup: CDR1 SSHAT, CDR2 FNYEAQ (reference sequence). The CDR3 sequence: CASSLGGNSLETQYF. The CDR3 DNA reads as TGTGCTAGCAGCTTAGGGGGCAATAGCCTAGAGACCCAGTACTTC.

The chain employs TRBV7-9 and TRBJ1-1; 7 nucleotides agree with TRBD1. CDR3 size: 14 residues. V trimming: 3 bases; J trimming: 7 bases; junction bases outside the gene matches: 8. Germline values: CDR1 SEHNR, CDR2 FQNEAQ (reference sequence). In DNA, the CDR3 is TGTGCCAGCAGCTTCCCCGGACAGGTCGGTGAAGCTTTCTTT. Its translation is CASSFPGQVGEAFF.

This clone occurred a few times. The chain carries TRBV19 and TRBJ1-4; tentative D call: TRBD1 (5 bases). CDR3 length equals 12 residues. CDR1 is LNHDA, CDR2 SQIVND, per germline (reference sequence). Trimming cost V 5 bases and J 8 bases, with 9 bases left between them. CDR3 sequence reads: CASSPGWEKLFF. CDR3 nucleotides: TGTGCCAGTAGTCCAGGGTGGGAAAAACTGTTTTTT. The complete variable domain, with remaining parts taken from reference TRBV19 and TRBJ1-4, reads DGGITQSPKYLFRKEGQNVTLSCEQNLNHDAMYWYRQDPGQGLRLIYYSQIVNDFQKGDIAEGYSVSREKKESFPLTVTSAQKNPTAFYLCASSPGWEKLFFGSGTQLSVL.

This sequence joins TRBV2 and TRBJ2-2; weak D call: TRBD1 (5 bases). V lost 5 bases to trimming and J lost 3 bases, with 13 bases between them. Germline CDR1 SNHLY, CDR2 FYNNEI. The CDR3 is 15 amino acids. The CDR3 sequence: CASSLRTSYTGELFF. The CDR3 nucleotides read TGTGCCAGCAGTTTAAGGACATCCTACACCGGGGAGCTGTTTTTT. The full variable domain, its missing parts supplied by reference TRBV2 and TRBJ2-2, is EPEVTQTPSHQVTQMGQEVILRCVPISNHLYFYWYRQILGQKVEFLVSFYNNEISEKSEIFDDQFSVERPDGSNFTLKIRSTKLEDSAMYFCASSLRTSYTGELFFGEGSRLTVL.

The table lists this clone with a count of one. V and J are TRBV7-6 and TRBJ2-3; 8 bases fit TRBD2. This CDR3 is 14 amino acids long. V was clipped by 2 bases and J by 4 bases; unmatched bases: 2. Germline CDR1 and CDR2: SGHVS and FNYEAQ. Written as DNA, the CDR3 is TGTGCCAGCAGCTTAAACGGGGGGGCAGATACGCAGTATTTT. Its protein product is CASSLNGGADTQYF.

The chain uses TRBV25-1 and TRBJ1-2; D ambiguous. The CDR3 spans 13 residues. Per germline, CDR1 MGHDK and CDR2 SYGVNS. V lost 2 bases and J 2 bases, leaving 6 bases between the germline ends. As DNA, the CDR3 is TGTGCCAGCAGTGAAGGGCAGAACTATGGCTACACCTTC. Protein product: CASSEGQNYGYTF.

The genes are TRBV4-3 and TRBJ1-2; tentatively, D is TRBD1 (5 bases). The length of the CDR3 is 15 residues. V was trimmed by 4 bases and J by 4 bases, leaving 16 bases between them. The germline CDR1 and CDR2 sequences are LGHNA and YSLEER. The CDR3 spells CASSPRAAGGYGYTF. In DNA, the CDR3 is TGCGCCAGCAGCCCCAGGGCGGCGGGGGGCTATGGCTACACCTTC.

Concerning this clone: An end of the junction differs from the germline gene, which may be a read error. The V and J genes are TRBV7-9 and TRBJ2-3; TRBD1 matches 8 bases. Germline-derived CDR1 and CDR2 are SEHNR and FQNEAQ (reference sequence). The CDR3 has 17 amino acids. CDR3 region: CSSSRGDRTFSTDTQYF. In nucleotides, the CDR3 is TGTTCCAGCAGCCGTGGGGACAGGACCTTTAGCACAGATACGCAGTATTTT.

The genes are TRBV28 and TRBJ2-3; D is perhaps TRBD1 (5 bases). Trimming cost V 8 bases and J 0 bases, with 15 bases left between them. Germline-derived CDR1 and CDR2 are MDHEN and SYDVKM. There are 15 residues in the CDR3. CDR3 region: CASHVLGPSTDTQYF. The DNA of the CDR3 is TGTGCCAGCCATGTATTGGGGCCGAGCACAGATACGCAGTATTTT.

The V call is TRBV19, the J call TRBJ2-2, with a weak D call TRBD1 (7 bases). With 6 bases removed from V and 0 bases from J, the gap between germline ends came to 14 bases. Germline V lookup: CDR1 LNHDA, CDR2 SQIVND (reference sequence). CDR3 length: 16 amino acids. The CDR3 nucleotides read TGTGCCAGTAGCCGTTCAGGGGGGTCGAACACCGGGGAGCTGTTTTTT. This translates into CASSRSGGSNTGELFF. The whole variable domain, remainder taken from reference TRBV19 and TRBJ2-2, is DGGITQSPKYLFRKEGQNVTLSCEQNLNHDAMYWYRQDPGQGLRLIYYSQIVNDFQKGDIAEGYSVSREKKESFPLTVTSAQKNPTAFYLCASSRSGGSNTGELFFGEGSRLTVL.

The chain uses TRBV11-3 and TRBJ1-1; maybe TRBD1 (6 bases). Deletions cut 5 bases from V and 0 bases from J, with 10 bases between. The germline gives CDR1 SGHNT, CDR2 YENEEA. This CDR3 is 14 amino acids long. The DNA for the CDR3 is TGTGCCAGCAGCATGCCAGGGGTGAACACTGAAGCTTTCTTT. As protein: CASSMPGVNTEAFF.

The CDR3 region has the DNA TGTGCCAGCAGCTTAGAAACAGGGGGATCTAGAGGCTACACCTTC. This translates into CASSLETGGSRGYTF. This rearrangement joins TRBV2 to TRBJ1-2; 8 bases are a match to TRBD1. Trimming took 6 bases from V and 8 from J; bases not matched to a gene: 14. CDR1 and CDR2 (germline): SNHLY, FYNNEI. The CDR3 runs 15 residues. Full variable domain (missing parts from reference TRBV2 and TRBJ1-2): EPEVTQTPSHQVTQMGQEVILRCVPISNHLYFYWYRQILGQKVEFLVSFYNNEISEKSEIFDDQFSVERPDGSNFTLKIRSTKLEDSAMYFCASSLETGGSRGYTFGSGTRLTVV.

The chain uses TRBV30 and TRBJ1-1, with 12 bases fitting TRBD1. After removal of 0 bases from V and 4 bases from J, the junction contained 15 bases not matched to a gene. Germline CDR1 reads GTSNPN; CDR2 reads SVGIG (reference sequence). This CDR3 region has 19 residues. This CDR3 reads CAWSVLGSGQGARGTEAFF. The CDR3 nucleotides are TGTGCCTGGAGTGTACTCGGTTCGGGACAGGGGGCGCGGGGCACTGAAGCTTTCTTT.

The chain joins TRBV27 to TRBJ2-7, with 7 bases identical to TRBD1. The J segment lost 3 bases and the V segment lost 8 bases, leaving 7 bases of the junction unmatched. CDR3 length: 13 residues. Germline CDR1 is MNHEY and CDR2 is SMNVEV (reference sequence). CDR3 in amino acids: CASRLQGNYEQYF. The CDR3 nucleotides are TGTGCCAGCCGACTACAGGGGAACTACGAGCAGTACTTC.

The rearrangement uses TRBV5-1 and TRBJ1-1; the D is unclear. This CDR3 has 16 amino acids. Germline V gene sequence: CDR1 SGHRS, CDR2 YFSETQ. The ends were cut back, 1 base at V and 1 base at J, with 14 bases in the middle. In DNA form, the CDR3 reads TGCGCCAGCAGCTTGAACCCCGGGGAGCGGAACACTGAAGCTTTCTTT. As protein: CASSLNPGERNTEAFF.

The CDR3 sequence is CASSATITGNTIYF. The CDR3 DNA reads as TGTGCCAGCAGCGCGACTATCACTGGAAACACCATATATTTT. The gene calls are TRBV5-6 and TRBJ1-3; D remains ambiguous. The germline CDR1 and CDR2 sequences are SGHDT and YYEEEE. The V end lost 4 bases, the J end lost 2 bases, and 10 bases lay between the germline ends. CDR3 length equals 14 residues.

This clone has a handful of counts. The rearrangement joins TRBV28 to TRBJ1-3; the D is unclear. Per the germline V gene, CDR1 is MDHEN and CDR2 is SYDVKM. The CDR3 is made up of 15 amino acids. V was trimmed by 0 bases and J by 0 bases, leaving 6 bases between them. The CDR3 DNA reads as TGTGCCAGCAGTTTATGGGGCAGCTCTGGAAACACCATATATTTT. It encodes CASSLWGSSGNTIYF.

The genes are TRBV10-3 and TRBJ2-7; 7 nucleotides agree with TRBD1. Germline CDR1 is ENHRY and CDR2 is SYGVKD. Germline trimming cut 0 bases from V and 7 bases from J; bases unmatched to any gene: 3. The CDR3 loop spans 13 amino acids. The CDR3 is CAISESDRDEQYF. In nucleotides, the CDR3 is TGTGCCATCAGTGAGTCCGACAGGGATGAGCAGTACTTC.

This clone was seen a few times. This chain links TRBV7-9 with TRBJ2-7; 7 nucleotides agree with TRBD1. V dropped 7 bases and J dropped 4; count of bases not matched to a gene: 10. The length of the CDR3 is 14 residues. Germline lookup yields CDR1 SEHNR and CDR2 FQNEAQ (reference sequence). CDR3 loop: CASTLEGGRYEQYF. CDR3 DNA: TGTGCCAGCACCCTCGAAGGGGGCAGGTACGAGCAGTACTTC.